This passage covers 6 T cell receptor beta chains from one sample sequenced in a study of cytomegalovirus exposure and HLA in healthy donors. In the PCR, 60 Vbeta and 13 Jbeta primers were used. TCRdb's table, derived via immunoSEQ multiplex PCR, lists solely in-frame clones and lacks some. The profile shows some 200,000 clones, approximately 84% of them singletons. The sample taken for sequencing was PBMCs. All receptors derive from a middle-aged woman in good health and CMV-seronegative.

V and J are TRBV5-1 and TRBJ1-1, with D possibly matching TRBD1 (5 bases). The CDR3 totals 13 residues. In germline, CDR1 is SGHRS, CDR2 YFSETQ. Trimming took off 0 bases at V and 8 bases at J, with 11 bases between the two ends. CDR3 loop: CASSLEWGGEAFF. The CDR3 DNA sequence: TGCGCCAGCAGCTTGGAATGGGGGGGAGAAGCTTTCTTT.

This clone has a single count. The V call is TRBV19, the J call TRBJ1-6; tentative D call: TRBD1 (5 bases). The length of the CDR3 is 13 residues. The germline CDR1 and CDR2 sequences are LNHDA and SQIVND (reference sequence). The V end was cut by 2 bases, the J end by 11 bases, with 10 bases between. As DNA, the CDR3 is TGTGCCAGTAGTATACCAGGGACTCCACCCCTCCACTTT. It specifies CASSIPGTPPLHF.

This clone was counted once. V gene TRBV27 combines with J gene TRBJ1-1; D remains ambiguous. This CDR3 has 16 amino acids. Trimming removed 8 bases at V and 5 bases at J, with 24 bases between. Germline CDR1 is MNHEY and CDR2 is SMNVEV (reference sequence). The CDR3 spells CASGTLGGPHLTEAFF. In DNA form, the CDR3 reads TGTGCCAGCGGCACCCTGGGAGGGCCACACCTTACTGAAGCTTTCTTT.

The rearrangement joins TRBV19 to TRBJ1-1; D call uncertain. V shed 0 bases and J shed 11 bases, with 7 bases lying between them. CDR1 LNHDA and CDR2 SQIVND come from the germline V gene (reference sequence). The CDR3 loop spans 11 amino acids. Written as DNA, the CDR3 is TGTGCCAGTAGTATAGATCGTCAGGCTTTCTTT. Protein: CASSIDRQAFF.

The chain recombines TRBV7-2 with TRBJ2-1; 11 nucleotides align to TRBD2. Germline CDR1 reads SGHTA; CDR2 reads FQGNSA. The CDR3 covers 16 residues. Germline trimming cut 4 bases from V and 9 bases from J; bases unmatched to any gene: 11. The CDR3 reads CASSSEATSGVREQFF. In nucleotides, the CDR3 is TGTGCCAGCAGCTCCGAGGCGACTAGCGGGGTTCGTGAGCAGTTCTTC.

This chain uses TRBV18 with TRBJ1-1; tentative D call: TRBD1 (5 bases). Germline V CDR1 and CDR2: KGHSH, LQKENI. CDR3 size: 14 residues. Trimming removed 3 bases at V and 3 bases at J, with 11 bases between. CDR3 bases: TGTGCCAGCTCACCTACCGGGACTTACACTGAAGCTTTCTTT. Residues: CASSPTGTYTEAFF.